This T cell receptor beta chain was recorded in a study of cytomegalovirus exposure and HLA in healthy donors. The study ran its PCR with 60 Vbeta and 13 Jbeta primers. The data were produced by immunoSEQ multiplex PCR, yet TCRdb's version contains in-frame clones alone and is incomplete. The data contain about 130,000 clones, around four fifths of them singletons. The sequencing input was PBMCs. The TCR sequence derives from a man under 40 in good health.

In DNA form, the CDR3 reads TGTGCCATCAGTGAGTCGACGGGAGAAAGGAGCTCCTACGAGCAGTACTTC. Protein sequence: CAISESTGERSSYEQYF. This sequence joins TRBV10-3 and TRBJ2-7; possibly TRBD2 for D (6 bases). Germline assignment: CDR1 ENHRY and CDR2 SYGVKD. This CDR3 region has 17 residues. V was trimmed by 0 bases and J by 0 bases, leaving 15 bases between them.